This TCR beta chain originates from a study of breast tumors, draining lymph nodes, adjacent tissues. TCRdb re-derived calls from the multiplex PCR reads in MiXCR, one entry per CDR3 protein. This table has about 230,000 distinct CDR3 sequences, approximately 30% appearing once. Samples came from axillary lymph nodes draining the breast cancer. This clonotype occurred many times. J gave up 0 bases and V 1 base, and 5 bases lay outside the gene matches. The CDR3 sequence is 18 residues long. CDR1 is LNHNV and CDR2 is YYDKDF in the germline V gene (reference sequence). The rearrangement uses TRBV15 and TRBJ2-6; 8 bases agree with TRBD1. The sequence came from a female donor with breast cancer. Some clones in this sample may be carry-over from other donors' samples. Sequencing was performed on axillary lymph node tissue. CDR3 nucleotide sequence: TGTGCCACCAGCAGAGGAACAGGGGGTGGCTCTGGGGCCAACGTCCTGACTTTC. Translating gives CATSRGTGGGSGANVLTF.